One and the same sample provided the 2 T cell receptor beta chains below, sequenced in a study of response to subunit inactivated influenza vaccine (dated by TCRdb to 2016 to 2019). Library generation was performed with RT-PCR. The reads were generated on an Illumina HiSeq 2500. TCRdb applied fastp at Q25 and MiXCR to the public reads, then kept only in-frame beta chains. When rows share a CDR3 protein, they turn into one entry using the most common DNA and genes. The sample table shows hundreds of thousands of distinct CDR3 sequences, and less than 20% are seen once. Jointly, the top ten make up under 13% of the sample. The sample was PBMCs from blood, taken less than 6 days after vaccination. All receptors derive from a man in his fifties or sixties who received an inactivated influenza vaccine. Donor details come from another sample of the same person, matched by shared clones.

The chain has TRBV9 and TRBJ1-2; TRBD1 agrees at 12 bases. This CDR3 comprises 16 residues. V trimming: 0 bases; J trimming: 7 bases; junction bases outside the gene matches: 7. Germline CDR1 reads SGDLS; CDR2 reads YYNGEE. DNA for the CDR3: TGTGCCAGCAGCGTAGAGGGGGGACAGGGGGCTCGTGGCTACACCTTC. Amino acid sequence: CASSVEGGQGARGYTF.

V gene TRBV7-2 combines with J gene TRBJ1-5; a possible D gene is TRBD1 (6 bases). Germline V lookup: CDR1 SGHTA, CDR2 FQGNSA. V was shortened by 5 bases and J by 5 bases, with 10 bases between the two germline ends. The CDR3 loop spans 13 amino acids. This chain's CDR3 is CASSPWTDQPQHF. DNA for the CDR3: TGTGCCAGCAGCCCCTGGACAGATCAGCCCCAGCATTTT. Variable domain in full (rest from reference TRBV7-2 and TRBJ1-5): GAGVSQSPSNKVTEKGKDVELRCDPISGHTALYWYRQSLGQGLEFLIYFQGNSAPDKSGLPSDRFSAERTGGSVSTLTIQRTQQEDSAVYLCASSPWTDQPQHFGDGTRLSIL.